Listed here are 3 T cell receptor beta chains from one sample, sequenced in a study of identical twins. TCRdb re-derived calls from the 5' RACE reads in MiXCR, one entry per CDR3 protein. The sample holds approximately 500,000 distinct CDR3 sequences; approximately 25% are singletons and the top ten take approximately 2.9%. These data are also associated with another study on T cells expressing NK-cell markers.

Sequencing was done on a sample of CD4+ T cells sorted from blood. The source of these receptors is a woman under 30 in good health.

The rearrangement uses TRBV12-3 or TRBV12-4 and TRBJ2-3; tentatively, D is TRBD2 (5 bases). The CDR3 runs 20 residues. V dropped 3 bases and J dropped 4 bases, with 29 bases sitting between them. CDR3 coding DNA: TGTGCCAGCAGTTTTTATGAACTAGAAGGCCCTTTCCTTAGGCCAGATACGCAGTATTTT. Translation: CASSFYELEGPFLRPDTQYF.

The J gene is TRBJ2-1, the V gene TRBV6-1; 8 bases are a match to TRBD2. From germline, CDR1 is MNHNS and CDR2 SASEGT. There are 14 residues in the CDR3. Trimming took 8 bases from V and 10 from J; bases not matched to a gene: 13. As DNA, the CDR3 is TGTGCCAGCTGCGAGCGGGAGAGAGGATGGGAGCAGTTCTTC. It codes for CASCERERGWEQFF.

The chain links TRBV5-1 to TRBJ1-2; no reliable D call. The CDR3 runs 13 residues. Germline CDR1 and CDR2: SGHRS and YFSETQ. With 4 bases removed from V and 1 base from J, the gap between germline ends came to 8 bases. The CDR3 spells CASSEGNNYGYTF. The CDR3 coding sequence is TGCGCCAGCAGCGAGGGCAATAACTATGGCTACACCTTC.